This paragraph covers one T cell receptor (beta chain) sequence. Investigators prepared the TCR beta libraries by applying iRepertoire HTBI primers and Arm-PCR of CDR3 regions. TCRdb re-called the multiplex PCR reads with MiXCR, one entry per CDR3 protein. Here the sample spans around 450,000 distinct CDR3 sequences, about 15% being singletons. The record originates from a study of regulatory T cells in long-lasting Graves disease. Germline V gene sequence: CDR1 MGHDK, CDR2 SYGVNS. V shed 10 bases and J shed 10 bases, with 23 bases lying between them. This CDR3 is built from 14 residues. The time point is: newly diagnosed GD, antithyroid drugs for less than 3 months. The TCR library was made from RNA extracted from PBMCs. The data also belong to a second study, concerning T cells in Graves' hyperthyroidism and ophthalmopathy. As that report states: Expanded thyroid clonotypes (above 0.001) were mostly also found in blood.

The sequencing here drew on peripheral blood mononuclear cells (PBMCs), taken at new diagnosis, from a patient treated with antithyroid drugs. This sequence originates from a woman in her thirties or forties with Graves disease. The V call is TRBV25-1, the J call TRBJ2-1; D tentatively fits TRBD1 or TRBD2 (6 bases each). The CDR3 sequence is CATHGGTSRREQFF. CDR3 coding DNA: TGTGCCACCCACGGAGGGACAAGCCGCCGGGAGCAGTTCTTC.